The 19 T cell receptor beta chains in this list originate from one sample, sequenced in a study of early T cells in non-severe SARS-CoV-2 infection. Using its own MiXCR run on the 5' RACE reads, TCRdb lists one record per CDR3 protein. The sample includes tens of thousands of distinct CDR3 sequences, roughly 8% of them seen just once. The sequenced material came from whole blood. These receptors all stem from an adult who was a healthcare worker with PCR-confirmed SARS-CoV-2 infection or an uninfected control (not recorded which).

A few counts support this clonotype. This chain uses TRBV7-2 with TRBJ1-1; maybe TRBD1 (6 bases). Between the trimmed V and J ends, which lost 0 bases and 1 base, there was a span of 9 bases. The germline CDR1 and CDR2 sequences are SGHTA and FQGNSA. The CDR3 totals 15 residues. The DNA of the CDR3 is TGTGCCAGCAGCTTAGCGGGACATACGAACACTGAAGCTTTCTTT. The encoded protein is CASSLAGHTNTEAFF.

The J gene is TRBJ2-3, the V gene TRBV4-1; 10 bases fit TRBD1. The CDR3 contains 18 residues. Germline loops: CDR1 MGHRA, CDR2 YSYEKL. V lost 5 bases and J lost 3; bases outside the gene matches: 14. Written as DNA, the CDR3 is TGCGCCAGCAGCGAGGGAAGTGGACGACAGGGGGCAACAGATACGCAGTATTTT. Its protein product is CASSEGSGRQGATDTQYF.

Remarks on this clonotype: No conserved phenylalanine or tryptophan ends this CDR3, so it is likely a read error. The chain carries TRBV28 and TRBJ2-3; D is unclear. The CDR3 has 11 residues. V lost 6 bases and J 0 bases, leaving 1 base between the germline ends. Germline assignment: CDR1 MDHEN and CDR2 SYDVKM. The CDR3 nucleotides are TGTGCCAGCAGGAGCACAGATACGCAGTATTCT. Its translation is CASRSTDTQYS.

This clonotype was recorded many times. The chain has TRBV14 and TRBJ1-2; no definite D call. The V end was cut by 0 bases, the J end by 1 base, with 3 bases between. Germline CDR1 and CDR2: SGHDN and FVKESK. The CDR3 has 13 amino acids. The CDR3 DNA reads TGTGCCAGCAGCCAAGAAAGTAACTATGGCTACACCTTC. It codes for CASSQESNYGYTF.

The chain links TRBV11-3 to TRBJ2-1; D is possibly TRBD1 (5 bases). This CDR3 spans 13 amino acids. Per germline, CDR1 SGHNT and CDR2 YENEEA. V was clipped by 5 bases and J by 5 bases, with 10 bases between them. The CDR3 sequence: CASSPQGDNEQFF. The CDR3 DNA reads as TGTGCCAGCAGCCCCCAGGGTGACAATGAGCAGTTCTTC.

Ten or more counts support this clonotype. The rearrangement joins TRBV30 to TRBJ2-1; D call uncertain. The CDR3 runs to 12 residues. CDR1 is GTSNPN, CDR2 SVGIG, per germline (reference sequence). V shed 8 bases and J shed 4 bases, with 12 bases lying between them. CDR3 protein: CALGRGYNEQFF. CDR3 bases: TGTGCCCTGGGTCGCGGTTACAATGAGCAGTTCTTC.

The chain is built from TRBV7-4 and TRBJ2-1; D might be TRBD2 (6 bases). Trimming pared 7 bases from V and 0 bases from J, leaving 13 bases between. Germline V lookup: CDR1 SGHVT, CDR2 SQSDAQ. This CDR3 is 15 amino acids long. In nucleotides, the CDR3 is TGTGCCAGCACGCTCCCTAGCGCCTCCTACAATGAGCAGTTCTTC. Translation: CASTLPSASYNEQFF. The full variable domain, completed using reference TRBV7-4 and TRBJ2-1, is GAGVSQSPRYKVAKRGRDVALRCDSISGHVTLYWYRQTLGQGSEVLTYSQSDAQRDKSGRPSGRFSAERPERSVSTLKIQRTEQGDSAVYLCASTLPSASYNEQFFGPGTRLTVL.

This clonotype was observed a few times. The rearrangement joins TRBV6-2 or TRBV6-3 to TRBJ2-5, with D hard to call. In germline, CDR1 is MNHEY, CDR2 SVGEGT. This CDR3 has 12 amino acids. With 6 bases removed from V and 5 bases from J, the gap between germline ends came to 10 bases. CDR3 sequence: CASSRRRETQYF. The CDR3 nucleotides read TGTGCCAGCAGCCGGAGACGTGAGACCCAGTACTTC.

The chain recombines TRBV28 with TRBJ2-1, with D possibly being TRBD1 or TRBD2 (5 bases each). Germline-derived CDR1 and CDR2 are MDHEN and SYDVKM. This CDR3 has 15 residues. V was cut by 10 bases and J by 0 bases, with 16 bases left in between. The CDR3 region is CATRGTSLSYNEQFF. CDR3 in DNA: TGTGCCACAAGGGGCACTAGTCTCTCCTACAATGAGCAGTTCTTC.

This sequence joins TRBV20-1 and TRBJ1-1, with D unresolved. V lost 2 bases and J lost 11, with 9 bases in between. Germline CDR1 is DFQATT and CDR2 is SNEGSKA (reference sequence). This CDR3 spans 10 amino acids. Written as DNA, the CDR3 is TGCAGTGCTAGATCCCACGAGGCTTTCTTT. The encoded protein is CSARSHEAFF.

This clonotype was counted only a few times. The chain joins TRBV6-2 or TRBV6-3 to TRBJ2-1, with a weak D call TRBD2 (7 bases). Germline lookup yields CDR1 MNHEY and CDR2 SVGEGT. The CDR3 is 22 residues long. Between the trimmed V and J ends, which lost 3 bases and 0 bases, there was a span of 30 bases. DNA for the CDR3: TGTGCCAGCAGTTATTCGGGGACCGGACTAGGGGGAGGTCATAGCTCCTACAATGAGCAGTTCTTC. Residues: CASSYSGTGLGGGHSSYNEQFF.

This clonotype was seen a single time. CDR3 residues: CASSPRDRGVYGYTF. The CDR3 DNA sequence: TGTGCCAGCTCACCCCGGGACAGGGGGGTCTATGGCTACACCTTC. The chain has TRBV18 and TRBJ1-2; TRBD1 aligns across 11 bases. The CDR3 covers 15 residues. V was clipped by 3 bases and J by 4 bases; unmatched bases: 4. The germline V gene has CDR1 KGHSH and CDR2 LQKENI.

This clonotype was found many times. The V call is TRBV9, the J call TRBJ1-1; D unclear. Germline assignment: CDR1 SGDLS and CDR2 YYNGEE. The CDR3 contains 15 residues. Trimming pared 0 bases from V and 4 bases from J, leaving 13 bases between. The CDR3 sequence is CASSVAEGTITEAFF. The CDR3 DNA reads TGTGCCAGCAGCGTAGCAGAGGGCACAATCACTGAAGCTTTCTTT.

At least ten counts were recorded for this clonotype. V and J are TRBV11-2 and TRBJ2-3; D is perhaps TRBD1 (5 bases). Looked up from germline, CDR1 is SGHAT and CDR2 is FQNNGV. The CDR3 is 13 amino acids. Trimming took 5 bases from V and 2 from J, leaving 8 bases between them. CDR3 in amino acids: CASSLDTTDTQYF. The CDR3 region has the DNA TGTGCCAGCAGCCTGGACACCACAGATACGCAGTATTTT.

Only a few counts were recorded for this clonotype. V and J are TRBV20-1 and TRBJ1-1, with D possibly being TRBD1 (6 bases). The CDR3 covers 14 residues. The V gene's germline CDR1 is DFQATT and CDR2 SNEGSKA (reference sequence). Trimming cost V 2 bases and J 5 bases, with 15 bases left between them. This chain's CDR3 is CSARNEGVETEAFF. CDR3 nucleotides: TGCAGTGCTAGAAACGAGGGGGTAGAGACTGAAGCTTTCTTT.

This clonotype was seen at least ten times. The chain carries TRBV10-3 and TRBJ1-1; the match to TRBD1 covers 9 bases. V shed 7 bases, J shed 4 bases, and the junction held 10 bases outside the gene matches. The CDR3 is 15 amino acids. Germline loops: CDR1 ENHRY, CDR2 SYGVKD. CDR3 protein: CAIKPGQGRSTEAFF. CDR3 in DNA: TGTGCCATCAAACCGGGACAGGGCCGGAGCACTGAAGCTTTCTTT.

This clonotype appeared many times. This chain connects TRBV6-5 to TRBJ2-7, with 10 positions matching TRBD2. Per germline, CDR1 MNHEY and CDR2 SVGAGI. The CDR3 loop spans 14 amino acids. V lost 4 bases, J lost 2 bases, and 2 bases stayed unmatched. Here the CDR3 reads CASSSTSGTYEQYF. CDR3 coding DNA: TGTGCCAGCAGTTCCACTAGCGGGACCTACGAGCAGTACTTC.

This clonotype showed up just a few times. V gene TRBV11-1 combines with J gene TRBJ2-2; a possible D gene is TRBD1 (5 bases). This CDR3 is built from 15 residues. In germline, CDR1 is SGHAT, CDR2 FQDESV (reference sequence). Trimming took 1 base from V and 7 from J, leaving 13 bases between them. As DNA, the CDR3 is TGTGCCAGCAGCTTAGTAGGCAGGGCCGGCGGGGAGCTGTTTTTT. This encodes CASSLVGRAGGELFF.

The sample holds many counts of this clonotype. The rearrangement links TRBV29-1 to TRBJ1-5, with TRBD1 matching 9 bases. Germline CDR1 SQVTM, CDR2 ANQGSEA. J gave up 5 bases and V 6 bases, and 5 bases lay outside the gene matches. This CDR3 has 13 amino acids. Written as DNA, the CDR3 is TGCAGCGTCCGGGACAGGGTCCATCAGCCCCAGCATTTT. Translation: CSVRDRVHQPQHF.